This T cell receptor beta chain derives from a study of blood T cell repertoires in COVID-19 (dated by TCRdb to 2020 to 2021). Describing the broader study: Samples covering the acute and convalescent phases of COVID-19 were provided by collaborators in the United States, Italy and Spain. The prospective study material was composed of cDNA or gDNA derived from T cells, B-cell-depleted T cells, or PBMCs. HLA class I and class II types, where available, came from metadata supplied by the sample provider rather than from assay-based typing. The dataset comprised deeply sampled blood TCRbeta repertoires from subjects exposed to, actively infected with, or recovered from COVID-19. The samples were drawn from the first 160 participants of the ongoing ImmuneRACE study and from about 1,200 subjects provided by 6 global collaborators. The repertoires were made available in a free public database intended to serve as a resource for research on the immune response to SARS-CoV-2. The sample metadata nearly always contained a de-identified subject ID, COVID-19 status, age in years and sex. Overall study results and their limits: How much clinical and demographic metadata was included differed by source and by participant, and the metadata was provided uncurated.

Participants in the prospective study were enrolled through a virtual design, were aged 18 to 89 years, and lived in fewer than 30 United States geographic areas. In the prospective study, cohorts were assigned on the basis of participant-reported clinical history obtained from a screening survey and a study questionnaire. For ImmuneRACE Cohort 3, a participant was defined as recovered based on two consecutive negative NP/OP PCR tests, clearance by a healthcare professional, or resolution of symptoms. In the prospective study, whole blood, serum and a nasopharyngeal or oropharyngeal swab were collected from each participant by mobile phlebotomists. Participants in the prospective study had the option to provide additional blood draws and questionnaires over an approximately 2-month period. Blood samples from the prospective study were shipped frozen or at room temperature prior to DNA extraction.

A word on this clone: Which antigen it targets is not known. Base qualities are not provided; no much larger clone lies one nucleotide away.

The immunoSEQ Assay, a bias-controlled multiplex PCR, was used to amplify TCRbeta CDR3 regions from genomic DNA. Turning to the authors' computational methods: The number of nucleated cells in each sample was estimated by amplification of reference gene primers within the assay. Sequence reads were collapsed and filtered to measure the absolute abundance of every unique TCRbeta CDR3 rearrangement. For each sample, productive Simpson clonality was calculated as the square root of Simpson's diversity index over productive rearrangements. TCRdb's version of the immuneACCESS table is confined to in-frame rearrangements and falls short of the full clone set. An unresolved V gene accounts for under half of the shortfall where checked; the remainder is of unknown origin. Clonal size and the V and J genes are those of that table, whereas D and trimming came from the DNA. This sample is represented by under 200,000 clones; around 79% of them were singletons. The top ten constitute approximately 10% of the sample.

V drops 4 bases and J drops 3 bases, leaving 7 bases in between. Its CDR3 holds 12 amino acids, cysteine through phenylalanine. Here the CDR3 DNA is all that survives: 36 bases in frame from base 1. The germline V gene supplies CDR1 SQVTM and CDR2 ANQGSEA. This receptor was obtained from a man over 45 who had recovered from COVID-19. The sequenced sample consisted of PBMCs or T cells enriched from blood (not recorded which). The chain is encoded by TRBV29-1 joined to TRBJ1-3; the D gene assignment is ambiguous. The nucleotide sequence is TGCAGCGTTGCCACTTATGGAAACACCATATATTTT. Translated, it gives CSVATYGNTIYF.